The clone carrying this TCR beta chain occurred a few times. This entry is derived from a study of cytomegalovirus exposure and HLA in healthy donors. Study-wide background: Early on, a data release was issued that held 80 million or so unique TCRs from HLA-typed donors.

This CDR3 spans 15 amino acids. Trimming took off 1 base at V and 3 bases at J, with 11 bases between the two ends. Germline CDR1 SGHNT, CDR2 YYREEE (reference sequence). PCR primers comprised 60 Vbeta and 13 Jbeta primers. Measured with immunoSEQ multiplex PCR; TCRdb has only the in-frame clones, and not every one. The sample lists tens of thousands of clones, more than 80% seen once, with about 1.4% in the top ten. The clonotype originates from a man aged 30-40 years in good health and CMV-seropositive. The specimen sequenced was PBMCs. The V gene is TRBV5-4, the J gene TRBJ1-3; TRBD1 is a possible D gene (6 bases). The CDR3 loop reads CASSLKGGVGNTIYF. The CDR3 region has the DNA TGTGCCAGCAGCTTGAAAGGGGGAGTTGGAAACACCATATATTTT.